This T cell receptor beta chain was captured by sequencing in a study of cytomegalovirus exposure and HLA in healthy donors (dated by TCRdb to the late 2010s). About the study as a whole: An earlier analysis of more than 550 of the donors reported 276 Gb of sequence data and 95 million to 130 million unique TCR beta sequences obtained from approximately 180 million T cells. In addition to the first cohort of approximately 670 subjects, a separate validation cohort of some 120 different subjects was used. The study used immunosequencing to profile the T cell repertoires of several hundred subjects and linked those repertoires to cytomegalovirus serostatus. Among a few hundred genotyped donors of the cohort, an average of around 240,000 unique TCR beta nucleotide sequences were sequenced per donor, roughly a sixth of them non-productive. The study aimed to test whether signatures of past pathogen exposure could be identified by cataloging public T cell receptors. In a later genetic analysis, genome-wide SNP genotypes for about three fifths of the 666 donors were used, and that subset was treated as a discovery cohort. The number of typed donors differed by locus: about 620-630 for A, B, C, DRB1 and DQB1; approximately 520 for DQA1; some 610 for DPA1; and 400 to 480 for DPB1. Among the approximately 400 genotyped donors, 81% belonged to the genetic ancestry cluster associated with self-reported Caucasian donors. Rather than using new phenotypic data, the later analysis identified candidate immune exposures from TCR beta sequences and from how often those sequences occurred across donors. Roughly 5 DR-DQ haplotypes were handled as single units for association and clustering, since linkage in the cohort was strong. All discovery cohort repertoires had been generated using a single sequencing platform. To predict cytomegalovirus infection status, the study combined high-throughput TCR immunosequencing, statistical association of individual TCRs with disease status, and machine learning. In an earlier analysis of 587 of the donors, high-throughput TCR beta sequencing was used to judge whether each TCR beta V gene segment behaved as functional or pseudogenic. An early release that covered about 600 HLA-typed donors contained approximately 300 gigabases of sequencing data and 80 million or so unique TCR sequences. Donor age, sex, ethnicity and CMV serostatus were compiled alongside the repertoire data. A later analysis re-analyzed previously published TCR beta repertoires from several hundred donors and added high-resolution HLA genotyping to study TCR occurrence patterns. HLA typing included class I and class II loci at four-digit resolution. On the study overall, not on this receptor specifically: The study gave a list of under 200 TCR beta chains associated with cytomegalovirus. A further reported finding was that TCR beta sequences accurately predicted the HLA-A and HLA-B alleles for most subjects in the first cohort. A cluster of highly shared sequence variants was judged likely to represent a technical artifact of the sequencing pipeline. In vitro tests confirmed that a few of the cytomegalovirus-associated TCR beta chains recognize cytomegalovirus antigens. According to a later analysis, parvovirus B19, influenza, CMV and Epstein-Barr virus appeared linked to several top co-occurrence clusters. A later analysis associated about 18,000 TCR beta sequences with specific HLA alleles at a false discovery rate of 0.05. Because counts were too low, 15 to 20 rarely observed V segments, including chromosome 9 orphons, were left out of the earlier analysis of several hundred of the donors. The presence/absence analyses assumed that sequencing depth was roughly uniform across donors, and that assumption may not be true. Some IMGT-functional V segments, including TRBV6-2 and TRBV6-3, could not be distinguished by the 87-base-pair reads and were therefore excluded. This cohort had only TCR beta chains sequenced, and the lack of alpha or paired-chain data limited which features could be detected. Linkage disequilibrium might explain the correlated functional status among segregating V segments, but an unknown experimental factor could not be ruled out. In both the original and validation cohorts, the classifier was reported to diagnose cytomegalovirus status with high specificity and sensitivity. In a later analysis, HLA-associated TCR beta chains showed more clonal expansion and lower generation probabilities than non-associated chains that were equally common. The authors suggested that the approach could potentially be extended to other disease states and immunological phenotypes. Most TCR sequences were observed very rarely across donors, whereas some public TCRs were present in many individuals. Compared with the approximately 720-donor mean, donors in an Asian-associated ancestry cluster had fewer N-insertions in productive TCRs, according to a later genetic analysis. According to a later analysis, TCR association rates differed among HLA loci, with DRB1 alleles showing the most associated TCRs and HLA-C alleles showing the fewest. Strong co-occurrence of HLA alleles, especially DR and DQ, made assigning TCR associations to individual alleles difficult. Because some donors lacked HLA typing at each locus, the association tests relied only on the typed subset. In an earlier analysis of roughly 560 of the donors, most TCR beta V segments were observed in productive rearrangements about 87% or about 30% of the time, broadly matching IMGT annotations. A later genetic analysis associated a missense DCLRE1C variant with V-gene and J-gene trimming of TCR beta chains, and an independent cohort replicated the association. Immune exposure information for the cohort was limited to CMV serostatus. In a later analysis, most CMV-associated TCR beta chains were found to appear HLA-restricted, with HLA associations seemingly driven largely by CMV exposure.

On this clone itself: The target of this receptor is not known. One base away there is no much larger clone; base qualities are not given.

Libraries were constructed by the immunoSEQ multiplex PCR assay. For the multiplex PCR, a mixture combining 60 forward primers for TCR Vbeta segments and 13 reverse primers for TCR Jbeta segments was used. The CDR3 region of rearranged TCR beta genes was amplified from genomic DNA with a multiplex PCR assay. The Illumina HiSeq System was used to sequence the amplified TCR beta libraries as 87-base-pair reads. The study's own analysis went as follows. In a later analysis, 70 million to 95 million unique TCR beta chains were counted across the roughly 670 repertoires, and around 10 million of these chains were shared by at least two donors. To remove PCR and sequencing errors, raw reads were error-corrected and collapsed into unique sequences using a nearest-neighbor algorithm that merged closely related sequences. CDR3 sequences were aligned to IMGT reference sequences to assign V, D and J gene segments. Each retained sequence needed at least a six-nucleotide match to both a V gene segment and a J gene segment. Rearrangements were classified as productive when the CDR3 lacked stop codons and remained in frame with V and J, and all other rearrangements were classified as non-productive. CDR3 was defined according to IMGT convention as the region running from the second conserved V-encoded cysteine to the conserved J-encoded phenylalanine. The earlier analysis of approximately 500 of the donors excluded sequences that lacked an unambiguous match to a single V gene segment. An earlier analysis of a few hundred of the donors classified V segments as functional when productive rearrangements were above 56.7% and as segregating when the standard deviation between donors was above 5%. A statistical classification framework was built for diagnosing cytomegalovirus status from the catalog of TCR beta chain sequences. In a later analysis, V and J genes were assigned by comparing TCR nucleotide sequences against IMGT/GENE-DB human TR gene sequences. A later analysis assigned CDR3 sequences and most-parsimonious VDJ recombination scenarios with the TCRdist pipeline. In a later analysis, each TCR beta chain was defined by its CDR3 amino acid sequence together with its V-gene family, and reads without a unique V-gene family were excluded. A later analysis removed 592 highly shared, low-generation-probability nucleotide sequences to deal with suspected cross-contamination and a sequencing artifact. In a later analysis, a clonal expansion index for each public chain was calculated from normalized within-repertoire ranks of inferred template counts. In a later analysis, generation probabilities were computed with a VDJ recombination model fitted to out-of-frame rearrangements, and the resulting probabilities were checked against IGoR. Hypergeometric tests were used in a later analysis to score TCR-TCR, TCR-HLA and TCR-CMV co-occurrence, with a repertoire-size bias correction applied to the TCR pairs. A later analysis estimated false discovery rates by permuting HLA or CMV assignments 20 times. A later analysis grouped co-occurring TCRs with DBSCAN, adding TCRdist sequence similarity when clustering within HLA-allele-positive subsets. For co-occurrence clustering, repertoires with fewer than 30,000 or more than 120,000 public chains were excluded, along with five or six repertoires with anomalous nucleotide sharing. Here the immuneACCESS table is served through TCRdb, limited to in-frame sequences with V and J called. Missing clones are a known gap in these copies; in checked studies unresolved V genes cover under half, and the rest lacks a known reason. D and trimming were read from the DNA, whereas the V and J calls and clone size are those reported in that table. Present in this sample are about 120,000 clones, about 83% of which were seen just once. 2.5% to 3% of the sample lies in the top ten.

In total, more than 500 healthy bone marrow donors made up the cohort. Cohort members were all nominally healthy when sampled, although unrecorded immune exposures were likely present. The donor was CMV seropositive and belonged to the group of 250 to 350 seropositive cohort members. A peripheral blood sample was collected from each donor, and TCR beta sequencing was performed on peripheral blood mononuclear cells. The Qiagen DNeasy Blood Extraction Kit was used to extract genomic DNA from the blood cell samples. V lost 4 bases and J lost 7 bases, and the count of bases not matched to a germline gene is 5. Inclusive of the bounding cysteine and phenylalanine, the CDR3 is 14 residues long. The read is trimmed to its CDR3 DNA, 42 bases read in frame from base 1. Per the germline V gene, SGHRS is the CDR1 and YFSETQ is the CDR2.

The receptor comes from a woman aged 35 to 49 in good health and CMV-seropositive. The V and J segments used are TRBV5-1 and TRBJ2-3, with TRBD2 identical over 11 junction bases. The sequencing input was PBMCs. The CDR3 region: CASSPGTSGYTQYF. The DNA reads TGCGCCAGCAGCCCGGGGACTAGCGGCTATACGCAGTATTTT.